This T cell receptor (beta chain) was captured by sequencing in a study of blood T cell repertoires in COVID-19. Study background: Specimens from acute and convalescent COVID-19 originated in the United States, Italy and Spain. Sample material is recorded as cDNA or gDNA derived from T cells, B-cell-depleted T cells, or PBMCs.

Per the study methods: Nucleated cell counts were estimated from reference gene primer amplification. Data came from immunoSEQ multiplex PCR; TCRdb stores just in-frame clones and leaves some out. V and J calls and clone size are as listed in that table; D and trimming were resolved from the DNA. The repertoire holds over 250,000 clones, with approximately 87% as singletons. Germline trimming cut 4 bases from V and 7 bases from J; bases unmatched to any gene: 9. Looked up from germline, CDR1 is SNHLY and CDR2 is FYNNEI. The CDR3 spans 16 residues. The genes are TRBV2 and TRBJ2-1; 11 bases are shared with TRBD2. The sample was peripheral blood. This receptor was obtained from a woman in her forties or fifties with acute or convalescent COVID-19. CDR3 in DNA: TGTGCCAGCAGTGTTATAGCGGGAGGGAAGGGGAATGAGCAGTTCTTC. This translates into CASSVIAGGKGNEQFF.